These 8 T cell receptor beta chains were sequenced from one sample in a study of T cell repertoires in cytomegalovirus infection. One entry per CDR3 protein results from TCRdb running MiXCR on the reads. The table shows 250,000 to 300,000 distinct CDR3 sequences, with approximately 15% occurring only once. Sequences were obtained from CD8+ T cells from PBMCs. The receptors stem from a human donor in good health (CMV status not recorded). Some clones in this sample may be carry-over from other donors' samples.

The genes are TRBV20-1 and TRBJ2-2; 9 bases map to TRBD2. In germline, CDR1 is DFQATT, CDR2 SNEGSKA (reference sequence). CDR3 length: 17 residues. Germline trimming cut 3 bases from V and 5 bases from J; bases unmatched to any gene: 13. DNA of the CDR3: TGCAGTGCTAGTTGGGACGGAGCGGGGGGTTTGACCGGGGAGCTGTTTTTT. This encodes CSASWDGAGGLTGELFF.

The CDR3 DNA reads as TGTGCCAGTGGGCGGGCTTCGCCCTACAATGAGCAGTTCTTC. It is translated as CASGRASPYNEQFF. This rearrangement joins TRBV7-9 to TRBJ2-1; a possible D gene is TRBD2 (5 bases). Trimming took off 9 bases at V and 2 bases at J, with 14 bases between the two ends. The CDR3 has 14 residues. Per germline, CDR1 SEHNR and CDR2 FQNEAQ (reference sequence).

This clonotype has only a few counts. This rearrangement joins TRBV19 to TRBJ1-2, with D possibly TRBD1 on 6 matching bases. V was cut by 5 bases and J by 0 bases, with 10 bases left in between. This CDR3 has 14 residues. Per germline, CDR1 LNHDA and CDR2 SQIVND (reference sequence). Here the CDR3 DNA reads TGTGCCAGTAGTCGGGACATCTCTAACTATGGCTACACCTTC. Encoded protein: CASSRDISNYGYTF.

The table lists this clonotype with many counts. The rearrangement uses TRBV7-2 and TRBJ2-1, with 8 bases fitting TRBD1. Trimming removed 5 bases from V and 7 bases from J; junction bases left unmatched: 10. Germline CDR1 SGHTA, CDR2 FQGNSA. This CDR3 is built from 15 residues. DNA of the CDR3: TGTGCCAGCAGCGCGAGGACAGGGCCTTTAAATGAGCAGTTCTTC. Protein: CASSARTGPLNEQFF. Filled out from reference TRBV7-2 and TRBJ2-1, the complete variable domain reads GAGVSQSPSNKVTEKGKDVELRCDPISGHTALYWYRQSLGQGLEFLIYFQGNSAPDKSGLPSDRFSAERTGGSVSTLTIQRTQQEDSAVYLCASSARTGPLNEQFFGPGTRLTVL.

This clonotype has at least ten counts. This rearrangement joins TRBV27 to TRBJ1-6; no definite D call. The CDR3 covers 18 residues. Germline loops: CDR1 MNHEY, CDR2 SMNVEV (reference sequence). The germline V and J ends were trimmed by 1 base and 10 bases, with 23 bases remaining between them. In DNA form, the CDR3 reads TGTGCCAGCAGTTTATTGGACCCATCGGTTTCCATAGGGTCACCCCTCCACTTT. The encoded protein is CASSLLDPSVSIGSPLHF.

This clonotype turned up a few times. The genes are TRBV6-5 and TRBJ1-4; tentative D call: TRBD1 (6 bases). The V end lost 2 bases, the J end lost 8 bases, and 12 bases lay between the germline ends. Germline V CDR1 and CDR2: MNHEY, SVGAGI. This CDR3 comprises 14 residues. The chain's CDR3 is CASSYLQGREKLFF. The CDR3 DNA reads as TGTGCCAGCAGTTACCTGCAGGGGAGAGAAAAACTGTTTTTT.

This clonotype appeared many times. This chain links TRBV7-8 with TRBJ1-6; D uncertain. Germline assignment: CDR1 SGHVS and CDR2 FQNEAQ. Trimming cost V 1 base and J 6 bases, with 13 bases left between them. The CDR3 runs 16 residues. In nucleotides, the CDR3 is TGTGCCAGCAGCTTAGATGGAGTTTTTGGTAATTCACCCCTCCACTTT. It translates to CASSLDGVFGNSPLHF.

As to this clonotype: One junction end does not reproduce the germline sequence, and a read error may be involved. The chain uses TRBV11-1 and TRBJ1-1; D gene ambiguous. Germline V gives CDR1 SGHAT, CDR2 FQDESV (reference sequence). The CDR3 covers 15 residues. CDR3 DNA: TGTGCCCGCAGCCCTAGGGAGAAGATGAACACTGAAGCTTTCTTT. Amino acid sequence: CARSPREKMNTEAFF.